Listed below are T cell receptor beta chains from one sample, sequenced in a study of cytomegalovirus exposure and HLA in healthy donors. Measured with immunoSEQ multiplex PCR; TCRdb has only the in-frame clones, and not every one. The sample holds about 120,000 clones, around three quarters seen once. Sequenced material: PBMCs. The receptors stem from a male donor in good health and CMV-seronegative. Both conserved end residues are part of each CDR3. A D gene is named only where the DNA matches it firmly. Expanded clones get a size class; other rows say once, few or many, or leave the size out.

TRBD1	TRBV30	.	TRBJ2-7	TGTGCCTGGAGTGTACCCTACTCCGGGACAGTCTCCTACGAGCAGTACTTC	CAWSVPYSGTVSYEQYF
TRBD1	TRBV7-9	.	TRBJ1-2	TGTGCCAGCAGAAATTGGGACAGGGACTATGGCTACACCTTC	CASRNWDRDYGYTF
.	TRBV6-1	.	TRBJ1-4	TGTGCCAGCAGTGAAGCCTTCTATAATGAAAAACTGTTTTTT	CASSEAFYNEKLFF
TRBD1	TRBV19	.	TRBJ2-3	TGTGCCAGTAGTAACCGGGACAGGGACACAGATACGCAGTATTTT	CASSNRDRDTDTQYF
.	TRBV10-2	.	TRBJ2-2	TGCGCCAGCAGTTCTCAGGGGAACACCGGGGAGCTGTTTTTT	CASSSQGNTGELFF
TRBD2	TRBV7-2	.	TRBJ2-7	TGTGCCAGCAGCTTGGGCCTAGCGGGGGGCATGCAGTACTTC	CASSLGLAGGMQYF
TRBD1	TRBV7-9	.	TRBJ2-3	TGTGCCAGCAGAGAGACAGGGGCAGATACGCAGTATTTT	CASRETGADTQYF
.	TRBV12-2	once	TRBJ1-2	TGTGCAAGTCGCTTAGTAGGAGGGGACTATGGCTACACCTTC	CASRLVGGDYGYTF
TRBD1	TRBV27	.	TRBJ2-4	TGTGCCAGCACTTCGCCGGAACCGGGACAGGGGTGGGAGGACAAAAACAGTCAGTACTTC	CASTSPEPGQGWEDKNSQYF
TRBD1	TRBV30	.	TRBJ1-6	TGTGCCTGGAGTATTACGACAGGGGTGGGCTCACCCCTCCACTTT	CAWSITTGVGSPLHF
.	TRBV5-4	.	TRBJ2-1	TGTGCCAGCAGTGTGGACTTCTCCTACAATGAGCAGTTCTTC	CASSVDFSYNEQFF
TRBD1	TRBV27	.	TRBJ1-1	TGTGCCAGCAGCCTGGACAGGGGGCTTGAAGCTTTCTTT	CASSLDRGLEAFF
TRBD2	TRBV30	.	TRBJ2-5	TGTGCCTCAAGAACTAGCGGGGCTCCGGGGGAGACCCAGTACTTC	CASRTSGAPGETQYF
.	TRBV4-1	.	TRBJ2-7	TGCGCCAGCAGCCAAGGCGACATGGGTTTCTCCTACGAGCAGTACTTC	CASSQGDMGFSYEQYF
TRBD1	TRBV2	.	TRBJ1-1	TGTGCCAGCAGTGAATCGGGGCAGGGGGCTTGGAACACTGAAGCTTTCTTT	CASSESGQGAWNTEAFF
.	TRBV9	.	TRBJ1-1	TGTGCCAGCAGCGTAGCTGGAGGGAACACTGAAGCTTTCTTT	CASSVAGGNTEAFF
.	TRBV25-1	.	TRBJ1-4	TGTGCCAGCAAAGAAAAGGGACATTCGAATGAAAAACTGTTTTTT	CASKEKGHSNEKLFF
.	TRBV27	.	TRBJ1-5	TGTGCCAGCAGTTTCGCCTGGGCTAGCAATCAGCCCCAGCATTTT	CASSFAWASNQPQHF
.	TRBV15	.	TRBJ2-1	TGTGCCACCAGCAGGGAACGCGGGGATGAGCAGTTCTTC	CATSRERGDEQFF
.	TRBV5-6	once	TRBJ2-5	TGTGCCAGCAGCTCACAAGAGACCCAGTACTTC	CASSSQETQYF
TRBD1	TRBV7-9	.	TRBJ2-1	TGTGCCAGCAGCTCCCCACAGGGGAAGCGGAATGAGCAGTTCTTC	CASSSPQGKRNEQFF
.	TRBV30	.	TRBJ2-7	TGTGCCTGGAGTGTCGGCGGGCGGCAGTACTTC	CAWSVGGRQYF
TRBD2	TRBV4-2	.	TRBJ2-3	TGTGCCAGCAGCCAAGATGCCAGGGCAGGACTAGCGGGAGCAAAAGATACGCAGTATTTT	CASSQDARAGLAGAKDTQYF
TRBD2	TRBV7-6	few	TRBJ2-3	TGTGCCAGCAGCCATCGACTAGCGGGGGGATTCCTTCGGGATACGCAGTATTTT	CASSHRLAGGFLRDTQYF